The T cell receptor beta chain described here comes from a study of identical twins. Template switching added a universal primer site; cDNA carried unique molecular identifiers. TCRdb ran MiXCR on the 5' RACE reads and lists one entry per CDR3 protein. The sample has roughly 1.6 million distinct CDR3 sequences, about 32% seen once. The CDR3 extends over 13 amino acids. Trimming took off 4 bases at V and 6 bases at J, with 9 bases between the two ends. Germline V CDR1 and CDR2: LGHNA, YNFKEQ. The chain combines TRBV4-2 with TRBJ2-2; D not certain. Sequenced sample: cord blood. The TCR comes from a newborn girl in good health. The CDR3 sequence: CASSPPGPGELFF. The CDR3 DNA sequence: TGTGCCAGCAGCCCGCCTGGCCCCGGGGAGCTGTTTTTT.